These 21 T cell receptor beta chains share one sample of origin, sequenced in a study of shared T cell receptors in the human thymus (dated by TCRdb to 2020 to 2023). Libraries were prepared through the immunoSEQ multiplex PCR assay. The source is immuneACCESS, and TCRdb retained only in-frame sequences with V and J called. Part of the clones is not carried over; for the studies checked, unresolved V genes explain less than half of this, and the remainder is unexplained. The sample records about 400,000 clones, approximately 95% of which are singletons. Approximately 0.02% of the sample is in the top ten clones. Sequencing input: thymocytes. All receptors come from a human donor.

The chain joins TRBV27 to TRBJ1-5; 10 positions match TRBD1. The CDR3 contains 15 residues. The germline V gene encodes CDR1 MNHEY and CDR2 SMNVEV (reference sequence). The junction had 6 bases not matched to a gene; V was cut back by 3 bases and J by 7 bases. The CDR3 nucleotides read TGTGCCAGCAGTTTGGGACAGGGGTTCGGGCAGCCCCAGCATTTT. Encoded protein: CASSLGQGFGQPQHF.

The rearrangement uses TRBV4-1 and TRBJ1-2; 8 positions match TRBD1. This CDR3 spans 15 amino acids. V lost 0 bases and J lost 7; bases outside the gene matches: 7. The germline CDR1 and CDR2 sequences are MGHRA and YSYEKL. CDR3 sequence: CASSQEQTGDPGYTF. DNA for the CDR3: TGCGCCAGCAGCCAAGAACAGACAGGGGACCCTGGCTACACCTTC.

V usage is TRBV11-2 and J usage is TRBJ1-2, with 8 bases matching TRBD1. V lost 2 bases to trimming and J lost 3 bases; unmatched junction nucleotides: 11. CDR1 SGHAT and CDR2 FQNNGV come from the germline V gene. The CDR3 loop spans 17 amino acids. CDR3 amino acids: CASSLKADGQGHYGYTF. In nucleotides, the CDR3 is TGTGCCAGCAGCTTAAAGGCTGACGGACAGGGACACTATGGCTACACCTTC.

This chain links TRBV7-6 with TRBJ2-5; D perhaps matches TRBD2 (6 bases). Germline V gene sequence: CDR1 SGHVS, CDR2 FNYEAQ. CDR3 size: 13 residues. The V end lost 7 bases, the J end lost 4 bases, and 13 bases lay between the germline ends. As DNA, the CDR3 is TGTGCCAGCATCGGAGAGGGAGGAGAGACCCAGTACTTC. Its translation is CASIGEGGETQYF.

This chain uses TRBV28 with TRBJ1-2; 8 nucleotides align to TRBD1. The ends lost 10 bases at V and 6 bases at J; junction bases unmatched: 10. CDR3 length: 13 amino acids. Germline CDR1 reads MDHEN; CDR2 reads SYDVKM. The CDR3, as DNA: TGTGCCACGACTCACAGGGGGAGGGATGGCTACACCTTC. Protein sequence: CATTHRGRDGYTF.

The gene calls are TRBV27 and TRBJ2-3, with 12 bases matching TRBD1. The germline V gene has CDR1 MNHEY and CDR2 SMNVEV (reference sequence). J lost 5 bases, V lost 5 bases, and 11 bases had no gene match. The length of the CDR3 is 17 residues. Written as DNA, the CDR3 is TGTGCCAGCAGTATCCGGGACAGGGGGCGAGGAAAAGATACGCAGTATTTT. This translates into CASSIRDRGRGKDTQYF.

The rearrangement joins TRBV10-3 to TRBJ2-5; TRBD1 matches at 8 bases. Germline CDR1 and CDR2: ENHRY and SYGVKD. This CDR3 has 15 residues. After removal of 6 bases from V and 0 bases from J, the junction contained 6 bases not matched to a gene. The DNA for the CDR3 is TGTGCCATCAGCGATCCGGACAGGGACCAAGAGACCCAGTACTTC. The encoded protein is CAISDPDRDQETQYF.

V gene TRBV7-9 combines with J gene TRBJ1-1; the D is unclear. CDR1 SEHNR and CDR2 FQNEAQ come from the germline V gene (reference sequence). This CDR3 spans 10 amino acids. Trimming took 5 bases from V and 8 from J, leaving 6 bases between them. CDR3 DNA sequence: TGTGCCAGCAGCCTCTTGGAAGCTTTCTTT. This codes for CASSLLEAFF.

The rearrangement links TRBV4-1 to TRBJ2-5; 12 bases agree with TRBD2. Germline CDR1 MGHRA, CDR2 YSYEKL. This CDR3 comprises 17 residues. After removal of 3 bases from V and 5 bases from J, the junction contained 10 bases not matched to a gene. The CDR3 loop is CASSHPTSGRGRETQYF. CDR3 bases: TGCGCCAGCAGCCACCCGACTAGCGGGAGAGGCCGGGAGACCCAGTACTTC.

Details on this clone: Additional DNA sequences in this sample encode the identical CDR3. V usage is TRBV29-1 and J usage is TRBJ2-5, with a possible D match to TRBD2 (5 bases). The CDR3 extends over 12 amino acids. Germline CDR1 reads SQVTM; CDR2 reads ANQGSEA. V lost 3 bases, J lost 5 bases, and 10 bases lay in between. This CDR3 reads CSVDSGRETQYF. The CDR3 region has the DNA TGCAGCGTTGACAGCGGTAGGGAGACCCAGTACTTC.

This clone appeared once. The rearrangement links TRBV19 to TRBJ2-5; D is uncertain. CDR1 and CDR2 (germline): LNHDA, SQIVND (reference sequence). V was pared by 2 bases and J by 2 bases, with 6 bases between. The CDR3 is 13 residues long. The CDR3 protein is CASSIMQQETQYF. CDR3 DNA sequence: TGTGCCAGTAGTATAATGCAGCAAGAGACCCAGTACTTC.

The chain has TRBV5-5 and TRBJ2-7; D is tentatively TRBD1 or TRBD2 (5 bases each). The ends were cut back, 3 bases at V and 6 bases at J, with 10 bases in the middle. The CDR3 is 12 amino acids. From germline, CDR1 is SGHKS and CDR2 YYEKEE (reference sequence). In DNA form, the CDR3 reads TGTGCCAGCAGCTGGGTTGGGGGCGAGCAGTACTTC. Its protein is CASSWVGGEQYF.

This rearrangement joins TRBV5-1 to TRBJ2-7; D possibly matches TRBD1 or TRBD2 (5 bases each). Germline CDR1 and CDR2: SGHRS and YFSETQ. The CDR3 extends over 14 amino acids. Trimming removed 0 bases from V and 7 bases from J, with 14 bases in between. CDR3 sequence reads: CASSLGGAGGEQYF. The CDR3 nucleotides read TGCGCCAGCAGCTTGGGTGGGGCGGGCGGAGAGCAGTACTTC. The entire variable domain, with the rest obtained from reference TRBV5-1 and TRBJ2-7, is as follows: KAGVTQTPRYLIKTRGQQVTLSCSPISGHRSVSWYQQTPGQGLQFLFEYFSETQRNKGNFPGRFSGRQFSNSRSEMNVSTLELGDSALYLCASSLGGAGGEQYFGPGTRLTVT.

The chain is built from TRBV6-5 and TRBJ1-2; the match to TRBD1 covers 7 bases. The germline gives CDR1 MNHEY, CDR2 SVGAGI. The CDR3 loop spans 13 amino acids. Trimming removed 6 bases from V and 4 bases from J; junction bases left unmatched: 5. CDR3 sequence reads: CASRGGASYGYTF. CDR3 DNA: TGTGCCAGCAGAGGGGGCGCCAGCTATGGCTACACCTTC.

The chain recombines TRBV5-6 with TRBJ1-6; D is undetermined. V shed 4 bases and J shed 7 bases, with 24 bases lying between them. The length of the CDR3 is 18 residues. CDR1 and CDR2 from the germline V gene are SGHDT and YYEEEE. CDR3 region: CASSPTFTYGIENSPLHF. The CDR3, as DNA: TGTGCCAGCAGCCCGACCTTCACGTACGGCATTGAGAATTCACCCCTCCACTTT.

The chain employs TRBV5-1 and TRBJ1-2; unclear D gene. Germline-derived CDR1 and CDR2 are SGHRS and YFSETQ. The CDR3 length is 9 residues. V was pared by 5 bases and J by 7 bases, with 3 bases between. CDR3 sequence reads: CASRGGYTF. The CDR3 DNA is TGCGCCAGCAGAGGTGGCTACACCTTC.

The V gene is TRBV7-9, the J gene TRBJ2-1; the D is unclear. Germline V lookup: CDR1 SEHNR, CDR2 FQNEAQ (reference sequence). The V end lost 1 base, the J end lost 0 bases, and 7 bases lay between the germline ends. This CDR3 is 15 amino acids long. This chain's CDR3 is CASSLGPGSYNEQFF. DNA for the CDR3: TGTGCCAGCAGCTTAGGTCCCGGCTCCTACAATGAGCAGTTCTTC.

This clone has a single count. The chain couples TRBV6-1 to TRBJ2-2; D perhaps matches TRBD2 (5 bases). The CDR3 loop spans 13 amino acids. Germline V CDR1 and CDR2: MNHNS, SASEGT. Trimming stripped 4 bases from V and 4 bases from J, with 7 bases between. Written as DNA, the CDR3 is TGTGCCAGCAGTGGTCGGGGCACCGGGGAGCTGTTTTTT. Translation: CASSGRGTGELFF.

The rearrangement joins TRBV6-5 to TRBJ2-5; D call uncertain. The CDR3 contains 14 residues. Trimming removed 2 bases from V and 5 bases from J, with 12 bases in between. The germline CDR1 and CDR2 sequences are MNHEY and SVGAGI. Here the CDR3 reads CASSYKEPPETQYF. CDR3 nucleotide sequence: TGTGCCAGCAGTTACAAAGAACCTCCTGAGACCCAGTACTTC.

The chain links TRBV9 to TRBJ2-7; the D gene could be TRBD1 or TRBD2 (5 bases each). The length of the CDR3 is 16 residues. The V and J ends lost 0 bases and 2 bases respectively, with 15 bases between them. CDR1 is SGDLS, CDR2 YYNGEE, per germline. Written as DNA, the CDR3 is TGTGCCAGCAGCGTAGCCCTGCGTCCGGGGCCCTACGAGCAGTACTTC. It translates to CASSVALRPGPYEQYF.

This rearrangement joins TRBV4-2 to TRBJ2-1, with TRBD1 matching 12 bases. This CDR3 region has 16 residues. V was pared by 3 bases and J by 5 bases, with 5 bases of the junction left unmatched. The germline CDR1 and CDR2 sequences are LGHNA and YNFKEQ. The CDR3 DNA follows: TGTGCCAGCAGCCACCGACGGGACAGGGGGCACAATGAGCAGTTCTTC. The encoded protein is CASSHRRDRGHNEQFF.